There are a few counts of the clone carrying this TCR beta chain. Its antigen is still unknown. TCRdb reanalysed the 5' RACE reads using MiXCR and keeps one entry per CDR3 protein. This table has 550,000 to 700,000 distinct CDR3 sequences, roughly 18% appearing once. The record originates from a study of T-cell memory formation after mild COVID-19. About the research overall: TCR clusters were mostly donor specific.

Study results and limitations: Contracting clones from day 15 to 85 had balanced CD4/CD8; later expanders favoured CD4+. Largely, contracting CD4+ clones fell within CM and EM, and contracting CD8+ clones within EMRA.

This CDR3 is built from 13 residues. V lost 8 bases to trimming and J lost 7 bases; unmatched junction nucleotides: 7. Germline CDR1 is MDHEN and CDR2 is SYDVKM. The chain combines TRBV28 with TRBJ2-1, with 8 bases lining up with TRBD1. The TCR sequence derives from an adult woman who had mild COVID-19 (a few samples of this study predate the infection). Cell type and time point are not known. Sequencing was done on a sample of PBMCs or a T cell subset sorted from them (not recorded which). Here the CDR3 DNA reads TGTGCCAGCCGACAGGGGAAAAGGAATGAGCAGTTCTTC. Translating it yields CASRQGKRNEQFF.